In its sample, the clone carrying this T cell receptor beta chain was seen a few times. TCRdb re-called the PCR reads with MiXCR, one entry per CDR3 protein. The sample includes some 650,000 distinct CDR3 sequences, 15% to 20% of them seen just once. The data originate from a study of molecular identifiers for immune sequencing clone quantification. The germline V gene has CDR1 LGHNA and CDR2 YNFKEQ. The CDR3 is 14 amino acids. Trimming shortened V by 1 base and J by 2 bases, and 8 bases separated the two germline ends. The sample taken for sequencing was naive CD8+ T cells from blood, with Jurkat cell RNA spiked in. Subset here: FACS-sorted CD8+CD4-CCR7+CD45RA+ naive T cells. The V gene is TRBV4-2, the J gene TRBJ1-2; no reliable D call. The TCR was taken from a human donor in good health. Some libraries in this study had Jurkat cell RNA spiked in. CDR3 residues: CASSQVANNYGYTF. As DNA, the CDR3 is TGTGCCAGCAGCCAAGTCGCCAACAACTATGGCTACACCTTC.